The 18 T cell receptor beta chains listed next were all sequenced from one sample in a study of T-cell reconstitution after alpha-beta-depleted transplantation in children. Library preparation (for TCRbeta) was performed with unique molecular identifiers. TCRdb called the PCR reads again in MiXCR, with one record for every CDR3 protein. The sample holds about 340,000 distinct CDR3 sequences, roughly 14% seen once. This specimen consisted of PBMCs, obtained from the stem cell graft. These receptors all come from a human donor who donated a stem cell graft to a child with Fanconi anemia.

This clonotype showed up many times. V and J are TRBV2 and TRBJ2-7; D gene uncertain. The germline V gene has CDR1 SNHLY and CDR2 FYNNEI. V was trimmed by 7 bases and J by 10 bases, leaving 20 bases between them. CDR3 length equals 13 residues. DNA for the CDR3: TGTGCCAGCAATCCCGATCCCCTTATCCCCCAGTACGTC. Its translation is CASNPDPLIPQYV.

The V and J genes are TRBV7-6 and TRBJ1-3, with unresolved D. Germline-derived CDR1 and CDR2 are SGHVS and FNYEAQ. The CDR3 extends over 14 amino acids. Trimming cost V 1 base and J 4 bases, with 8 bases left between them. The CDR3 DNA sequence: TGTGCCAGCAGCTTAGACGTGCGGGGAAACACCATATATTTT. Translated: CASSLDVRGNTIYF.

Ten or more counts support this clonotype. The V call is TRBV5-1, the J call TRBJ2-1, with 7 positions matching TRBD1. J gave up 5 bases and V 0 bases, and 8 bases lay outside the gene matches. Germline V gene data show CDR1 as SGHRS and CDR2 as YFSETQ. The CDR3 is 16 residues long. In nucleotides, the CDR3 is TGCGCCAGCAGCTTGGAGGTCTGGGGACAGCACAATGAGCAGTTCTTC. Protein sequence: CASSLEVWGQHNEQFF. Filled out from reference TRBV5-1 and TRBJ2-1, the complete variable domain reads KAGVTQTPRYLIKTRGQQVTLSCSPISGHRSVSWYQQTPGQGLQFLFEYFSETQRNKGNFPGRFSGRQFSNSRSEMNVSTLELGDSALYLCASSLEVWGQHNEQFFGPGTRLTVL.

This clonotype was counted only a few times. The chain joins TRBV11-2 to TRBJ2-3; 9 bases map to TRBD1. The V segment lost 4 bases and the J segment 1 base; nucleotides outside the gene matches: 6. CDR3 length: 16 residues. The germline CDR1 and CDR2 sequences are SGHAT and FQNNGV. The CDR3 protein is CASSSPRTGGTDTQYF. CDR3 nucleotides: TGTGCCAGCAGCTCCCCCCGGACAGGGGGCACAGATACGCAGTATTTT.

In its sample, this clonotype was seen a few times. The rearrangement links TRBV15 to TRBJ1-4; 10 positions agree with TRBD1. Germline CDR1 is LNHNV and CDR2 is YYDKDF (reference sequence). The CDR3 spans 14 residues. J was trimmed by 7 bases and V by 5 bases; bases with no gene match: 4. CDR3 DNA sequence: TGTGCCACCAGCGCGAGACAGGGGGCTGAAAAACTGTTTTTT. The encoded protein is CATSARQGAEKLFF.

The table lists this clonotype with a few counts. The chain uses TRBV5-1 and TRBJ2-5; D might be TRBD1 or TRBD2, each matching 6 bases. This CDR3 is 16 amino acids long. V was trimmed by 7 bases and J by 2 bases, leaving 21 bases between them. Looked up from germline, CDR1 is SGHRS and CDR2 is YFSETQ. The CDR3 here is CASAHGGGGLQETQYF. The CDR3 DNA sequence: TGCGCCAGCGCACATGGAGGAGGGGGGCTACAAGAGACCCAGTACTTC.

This chain connects TRBV5-1 to TRBJ2-5; D might be TRBD2 (5 bases). Between the trimmed V and J ends, which lost 4 bases and 4 bases, there was a span of 20 bases. The germline V gene has CDR1 SGHRS and CDR2 YFSETQ. The CDR3 is 16 residues long. The CDR3 spells CASSAVERAALETQYF. DNA for the CDR3: TGCGCCAGCAGCGCGGTTGAAAGAGCGGCCCTAGAGACCCAGTACTTC.

The V call is TRBV7-8, the J call TRBJ1-1; D is perhaps TRBD1 (5 bases). There are 14 residues in the CDR3. Germline lookup yields CDR1 SGHVS and CDR2 FQNEAQ. Trimming left V 4 bases short and J 4 bases short, with 13 bases between. CDR3 amino acids: CASSSEPGGTEAFF. As DNA, the CDR3 is TGTGCCAGCAGCTCCGAGCCTGGGGGCACTGAAGCTTTCTTT. The full variable domain, completed using reference TRBV7-8 and TRBJ1-1, is GAGVSQSPRYKVAKRGQDVALRCDPISGHVSLFWYQQALGQGPEFLTYFQNEAQLDKSGLPSDRFFAERPEGSVSTLKIQRTQQEDSAVYLCASSSEPGGTEAFFGQGTRLTVV.

This clonotype was counted between two and nine times. The V gene is TRBV4-3, the J gene TRBJ1-2, with D unclear. This CDR3 region has 15 residues. Germline V lookup: CDR1 LGHNA, CDR2 YSLEER. Trimming stripped 0 bases from V and 4 bases from J, with 12 bases between. The CDR3 DNA is TGCGCCAGCAGCCAAGAGAGGTCAGGACTCTATGGCTACACCTTC. Amino acids: CASSQERSGLYGYTF.

This clonotype was counted between two and nine times. This chain uses TRBV27 with TRBJ2-7; maybe TRBD1 (5 bases). The CDR3 is 13 amino acids. CDR1 MNHEY and CDR2 SMNVEV come from the germline V gene (reference sequence). Trimming stripped 6 bases from V and 4 bases from J, with 13 bases between. CDR3 nucleotide sequence: TGTGCCAGCAGCCGGGCAGGGAAATACGAGCAGTACTTC. It codes for CASSRAGKYEQYF.

This clonotype was found a few times. The V gene is TRBV5-6, the J gene TRBJ1-1, with D possibly matching TRBD1 (5 bases). Germline V lookup: CDR1 SGHDT, CDR2 YYEEEE. The CDR3 runs 13 residues. Trimming took off 2 bases at V and 11 bases at J, with 16 bases between the two ends. The CDR3 DNA sequence: TGTGCCAGCAGCTTCGGGGGAACACGCGTGGCTTTCTTT. Translation: CASSFGGTRVAFF.

This clonotype was counted many times. CDR3 loop: CASSLIDRGGTDTQYF. The CDR3 DNA reads TGTGCCAGCAGTTTGATAGACCGCGGTGGCACAGATACGCAGTATTTT. The rearrangement uses TRBV28 and TRBJ2-3; no clear D. Looked up from germline, CDR1 is MDHEN and CDR2 is SYDVKM. V lost 3 bases, J lost 1 base, and 14 bases lay in between. This CDR3 is 16 amino acids long.

The chain has TRBV12-3 or TRBV12-4 and TRBJ2-3; 10 nucleotides match TRBD1. V dropped 5 bases and J dropped 3; count of bases not matched to a gene: 8. The CDR3 runs to 16 residues. This chain's CDR3 is CASSPDRDRGTDTQYF. CDR3 DNA sequence: TGTGCCAGCAGTCCTGACCGGGACAGGGGAACAGATACGCAGTATTTT.

The chain is built from TRBV2 and TRBJ2-7; D might be TRBD1 (6 bases). This CDR3 spans 13 amino acids. The germline V gene has CDR1 SNHLY and CDR2 FYNNEI. V was shortened by 4 bases and J by 2 bases, with 9 bases between the two germline ends. The CDR3 is CASSVRGTYEQYF. The CDR3 DNA follows: TGTGCCAGCAGTGTGAGGGGGACCTACGAGCAGTACTTC.

The V call is TRBV7-9, the J call TRBJ1-2; possible D gene TRBD1, 5 bases. The germline V gene has CDR1 SEHNR and CDR2 FQNEAQ (reference sequence). The CDR3 covers 15 residues. The V end was cut by 5 bases, the J end by 0 bases, with 13 bases between. CDR3 bases: TGTGCCAGCAGCCCGGGGACGGCTACTAACTATGGCTACACCTTC. The encoded protein is CASSPGTATNYGYTF.

This clonotype was picked up a small number of times. V and J are TRBV6-1 and TRBJ1-1; 7 bases are a match to TRBD1. This CDR3 spans 13 amino acids. J gave up 4 bases and V 6 bases, and 5 bases lay outside the gene matches. Germline V gene sequence: CDR1 MNHNS, CDR2 SASEGT. The CDR3 DNA reads TGTGCCAGCAGACTTACAGGGGCCACTGAAGCTTTCTTT. Its protein product is CASRLTGATEAFF.

Only a few counts were recorded for this clonotype. The gene calls are TRBV9 and TRBJ1-2; D might be TRBD1 (5 bases). Germline loops: CDR1 SGDLS, CDR2 YYNGEE. The V end lost 3 bases, the J end lost 4 bases, and 13 bases lay between the germline ends. This CDR3 region has 14 residues. The CDR3 sequence: CASSAADSVYGYTF. CDR3 DNA sequence: TGTGCCAGCAGCGCCGCCGACAGCGTCTATGGCTACACCTTC.

The chain joins TRBV20-1 to TRBJ2-2, with D uncertain. The CDR3 has 14 amino acids. Germline lookup yields CDR1 DFQATT and CDR2 SNEGSKA (reference sequence). The CDR3 region has the DNA TGCAGCGCCAAGACTCACTGGGACACCGGGGAGCTGTTTTTT. Its protein product is CSAKTHWDTGELFF.